This T cell receptor (beta chain) was obtained from a study of response to subunit inactivated influenza vaccine. Study-wide results and limits: Authors suggested few new T cells are recruited by each seasonal influenza vaccination.

TCRdb re-called the RT-PCR reads with MiXCR, one entry per CDR3 protein. The table lists around 580,000 distinct CDR3 sequences, 12% of them singletons. This clonotype was observed many times. What it recognizes is unknown. The CDR3 extends over 14 amino acids. Trimming cost V 0 bases and J 7 bases, with 11 bases left between them. Germline V lookup: CDR1 SGDLS, CDR2 YYNGEE. This chain connects TRBV9 to TRBJ2-1; a weak D match, TRBD1 (5 bases). This sequence was found in a man aged 45-60 years who received an inactivated influenza vaccine. The input for sequencing was PBMCs from blood, taken on the day of vaccination. The CDR3: CASSVAGRVNEQFF. The CDR3 nucleotides read TGTGCCAGCAGCGTAGCTGGCAGGGTGAATGAGCAGTTCTTC.